The clone carrying this TCR beta chain was picked up a small number of times. The entry originates in a study of CD8+ T cells in alopecia areata. The germline V and J ends were trimmed by 2 bases and 2 bases, with 6 bases remaining between them. Germline values: CDR1 SGHVS, CDR2 FQNEAQ. There are 13 residues in the CDR3. Investigators isolated RNA and reverse transcribed it into cDNA to act as the sequencing template. TCRdb's table, derived via immunoSEQ multiplex PCR, lists solely in-frame clones and lacks some. The table has approximately 170,000 clones, 55% to 75% seen once. Treatment reported: oral pan-JAK inhibitor, 5-10 mg twice daily.

The sequence derives from a human donor with alopecia areata. Material: CD4+ T cells sorted from blood, obtained at week 24, from a patient treated with tofacitinib. V is TRBV7-8 and J is TRBJ1-2; D is possibly TRBD1 (5 bases). CDR3 nucleotide sequence: TGTGCCAGCAGCTTAAGGGGAAACTATGGCTACACCTTC. Its translation is CASSLRGNYGYTF.